This entry features one TCR beta chain sequence. The sample is drawn from a study of blood T cell repertoires in COVID-19. Trimming took 1 base from V and 0 from J, leaving 7 bases between them. There are 15 residues in the CDR3. The V gene's germline CDR1 is SEHNR and CDR2 FQNEAQ (reference sequence). The method was immunoSEQ multiplex PCR; TCRdb's version includes in-frame clones alone and lacks a portion of them. The sample includes a few hundred thousand clones, 80% to 90% of them seen just once. Sample: PBMCs or T cells enriched from blood (not recorded which). The clonotype originates from a woman aged 40 to 50 with acute COVID-19. The chain employs TRBV7-9 and TRBJ1-3, with no clear D. CDR3 residues: CASSLGGSSGNTIYF. CDR3 DNA sequence: TGTGCCAGCAGCTTAGGAGGTTCCTCTGGAAACACCATATATTTT.